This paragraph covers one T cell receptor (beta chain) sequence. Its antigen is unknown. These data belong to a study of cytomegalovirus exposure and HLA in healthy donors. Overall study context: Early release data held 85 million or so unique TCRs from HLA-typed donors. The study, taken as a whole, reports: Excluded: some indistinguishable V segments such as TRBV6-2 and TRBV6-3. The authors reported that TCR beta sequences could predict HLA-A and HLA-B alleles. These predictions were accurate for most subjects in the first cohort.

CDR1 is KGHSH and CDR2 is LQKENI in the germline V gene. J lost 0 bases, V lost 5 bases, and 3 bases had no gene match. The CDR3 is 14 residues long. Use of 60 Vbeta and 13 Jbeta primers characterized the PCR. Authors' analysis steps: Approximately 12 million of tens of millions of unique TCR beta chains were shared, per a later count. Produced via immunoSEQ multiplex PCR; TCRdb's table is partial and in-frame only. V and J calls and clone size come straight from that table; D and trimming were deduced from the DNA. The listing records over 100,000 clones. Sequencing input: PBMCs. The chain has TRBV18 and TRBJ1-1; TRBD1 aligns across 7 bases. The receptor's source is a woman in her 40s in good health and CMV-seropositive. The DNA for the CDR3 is TGTGCCAGCTCATCGGGACAGATGAACACTGAAGCTTTCTTT. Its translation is CASSSGQMNTEAFF.